This T cell receptor (beta chain) was sequenced during a study of Graves' ophthalmopathy and Graves' hyperthyroidism. Study-level results: The majority of expanded thyroid clonotypes above 0.001 frequency also occurred in blood.

The authors amplified TCR beta CDR3 regions, and they did so from RNA transcripts for repertoire sequencing. After a first-round RT-PCR with HTBI primers, a second-round multiplex PCR was run. TCRdb re-called the multiplex PCR reads with MiXCR, one entry per CDR3 protein. The table includes 230,000 or so distinct CDR3 sequences, about 46% detected once. In its sample, this clonotype was seen many times. Its antigen remains unidentified. The junction does not match germline at one end; this may be a read error. Moderately to severely active ophthalmopathy under 3 months, CAS at least 3, NOSPECS at least 4. PBMCs originated in approximately 9.2 ml of fresh peripheral blood. CDR3 length equals 14 residues. CDR1 is SGHRS, CDR2 YFSETQ, per germline.

The sequenced sample was peripheral blood. The V call is TRBV5-1, the J call TRBJ1-1; no reliable D call. This TCR was recovered from an adult man with Graves' ophthalmopathy. The CDR3 DNA sequence: TGTGCCAGCAGCTTAGGCCAGATGAACACTGAAGCTTTCTTT. This encodes CASSLGQMNTEAFF.